The following is a T cell receptor (beta chain) sequence with its context. This clone was seen just once. Its antigen specificity is not known. No much larger clone exists at a distance of one base, and base qualities are not known. Receptors were amplified or captured by the immunoSEQ multiplex PCR assay. The clones in this table, taken by TCRdb from immuneACCESS, are in-frame only. Not every clone is retained; where verified, under half of the shortfall comes from an unresolved V gene, and the cause of the rest is unknown. For this sample there are thousands of clones; roughly nine tenths appear just once. Clones ranked in the top ten supply just under 20% of the sample. This sample is part of a study of control samples from healthy donors and cancer patients (dated by TCRdb to between 2020 and 2021). The CDR3 numbers 17 residues from cysteine through phenylalanine. Only CDR3 DNA is held: 51 bases, read in frame from base 1. Trimming at the junction amounts to 0 bases on V and 5 bases on J, and the germline ends lie 19 bases apart. From the germline V gene, CDR1 is LGHNA and CDR2 is YSLEER.

Specimen: PBMCs. The chain joins TRBV4-3 to TRBJ1-1, with the D gene too uncertain to name. The receptor comes from a man in his 60s with colorectal cancer. The DNA sequence is TGCGCCAGCAGCCAAGATCTCGGCGGACGGAAGGAGACTGAAGCTTTCTTT. The encoded protein is CASSQDLGGRKETEAFF.